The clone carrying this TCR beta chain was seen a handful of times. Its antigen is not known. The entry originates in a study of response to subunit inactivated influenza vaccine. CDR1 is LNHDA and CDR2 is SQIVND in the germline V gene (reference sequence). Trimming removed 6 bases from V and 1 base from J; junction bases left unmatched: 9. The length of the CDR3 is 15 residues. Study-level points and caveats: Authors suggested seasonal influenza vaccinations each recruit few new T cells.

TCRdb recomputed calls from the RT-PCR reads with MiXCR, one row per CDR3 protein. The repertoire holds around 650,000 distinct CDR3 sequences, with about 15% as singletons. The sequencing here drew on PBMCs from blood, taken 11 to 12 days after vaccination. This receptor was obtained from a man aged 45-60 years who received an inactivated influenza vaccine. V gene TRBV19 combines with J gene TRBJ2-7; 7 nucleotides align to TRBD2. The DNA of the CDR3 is TGTGCCAGTAGGAGCTTGACGGGAGGATCCTACGAGCAGTACTTC. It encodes CASRSLTGGSYEQYF. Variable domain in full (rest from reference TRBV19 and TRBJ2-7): DGGITQSPKYLFRKEGQNVTLSCEQNLNHDAMYWYRQDPGQGLRLIYYSQIVNDFQKGDIAEGYSVSREKKESFPLTVTSAQKNPTAFYLCASRSLTGGSYEQYFGPGTRLTVT.